The rows below give T cell receptor beta chains drawn from one sample of a study of cytomegalovirus exposure and HLA in healthy donors. Data came from immunoSEQ multiplex PCR; TCRdb stores just in-frame clones and leaves some out. The table lists 90,000 to 150,000 clones, roughly 63% of them singletons, with roughly 10% in the top ten. Input material: PBMCs. These TCRs come from a middle-aged man in good health and CMV-seropositive. CDR3s include the opening cysteine and the closing phenylalanine or tryptophan. Each record gives: clone size, CDR3 length, J gene, V gene, D gene, CDR3 protein, CDR3 DNA. A D gene is named only where the DNA matches it firmly. Some rows have no size entry. The others give once, few or many, or a class for an expanded clone.

clone_size: few; cdr3_length: 16; j_call: TRBJ1-6; v_call: TRBV11-3; d_call: -; cdr3_aa: CASSLLGSSYNSPLHF; cdr3_nt: TGTGCCAGCAGCTTACTAGGTAGCTCCTATAATTCACCCCTCCACTTT
clone_size: -; cdr3_length: 17; j_call: TRBJ1-4; v_call: TRBV5-1; d_call: -; cdr3_aa: CASSKAHGGATNEKLFF; cdr3_nt: TGCGCCAGCAGCAAGGCTCATGGGGGGGCAACTAATGAAAAACTGTTTTTT
clone_size: -; cdr3_length: 13; j_call: TRBJ1-1; v_call: TRBV29-1; d_call: TRBD1; cdr3_aa: CSVNRGDNTEAFF; cdr3_nt: TGCAGCGTCAACAGGGGCGACAACACTGAAGCTTTCTTT
clone_size: few; cdr3_length: 15; j_call: TRBJ1-5; v_call: TRBV27; d_call: -; cdr3_aa: CASSSTPGGYQPQHF; cdr3_nt: TGTGCCAGCAGTTCAACTCCGGGCGGGTATCAGCCCCAGCATTTT
clone_size: once; cdr3_length: 16; j_call: TRBJ2-7; v_call: TRBV4-1; d_call: -; cdr3_aa: CASSQGALDGGTGQYF; cdr3_nt: TGCGCCAGCAGCCAAGGGGCCCTCGACGGCGGGACCGGGCAGTACTTC
clone_size: -; cdr3_length: 16; j_call: TRBJ1-2; v_call: TRBV5-5; d_call: -; cdr3_aa: CASSLGPGGASYGYTF; cdr3_nt: TGTGCCAGCAGCTTGGGCCCGGGGGGCGCATCCTATGGCTACACCTTC
clone_size: -; cdr3_length: 15; j_call: TRBJ2-2; v_call: TRBV7-2; d_call: -; cdr3_aa: CASSLDGRNTGELFF; cdr3_nt: TGTGCCAGCAGCTTAGATGGTAGGAACACCGGGGAGCTGTTTTTT
clone_size: -; cdr3_length: 14; j_call: TRBJ1-1; v_call: TRBV5-1; d_call: -; cdr3_aa: CASALQDGNTEAFF; cdr3_nt: TGCGCCAGCGCCTTACAGGACGGGAACACTGAAGCTTTCTTT
clone_size: -; cdr3_length: 13; j_call: TRBJ2-7; v_call: TRBV7-9; d_call: TRBD1; cdr3_aa: CASTTGTGSEQYF; cdr3_nt: TGTGCCAGCACCACCGGGACAGGGAGCGAGCAGTACTTC
clone_size: once; cdr3_length: 16; j_call: TRBJ2-3; v_call: TRBV6-5; d_call: -; cdr3_aa: CASSYSSSGLPDTQYF; cdr3_nt: TGTGCCAGCAGTTACTCGAGTTCTGGACTACCAGATACGCAGTATTTT
clone_size: many; cdr3_length: 18; j_call: TRBJ2-3; v_call: TRBV5-6; d_call: -; cdr3_aa: CASSLASNAATGTDTQYF; cdr3_nt: TGTGCCAGCAGCTTGGCCTCTAACGCCGCTACTGGCACAGATACGCAGTATTTT
clone_size: -; cdr3_length: 16; j_call: TRBJ1-5; v_call: TRBV19; d_call: TRBD1; cdr3_aa: CASRIGTGRSNQPQHF; cdr3_nt: TGTGCCAGTAGGATAGGGACAGGGCGAAGCAATCAGCCCCAGCATTTT
clone_size: few; cdr3_length: 16; j_call: TRBJ2-3; v_call: TRBV9; d_call: TRBD2; cdr3_aa: CASSVTGRGGTDTQYF; cdr3_nt: TGTGCCAGCAGCGTAACGGGGAGGGGAGGGACAGATACGCAGTATTTT
clone_size: few; cdr3_length: 15; j_call: TRBJ1-2; v_call: TRBV18; d_call: TRBD1; cdr3_aa: CASSPRDRRFYGYTF; cdr3_nt: TGTGCCAGCTCACCACGGGACAGAAGATTCTATGGCTACACCTTC
clone_size: -; cdr3_length: 16; j_call: TRBJ2-3; v_call: TRBV10-2; d_call: TRBD2; cdr3_aa: CASRPPGAGGADTQYF; cdr3_nt: TGCGCCAGCAGACCCCCAGGGGCGGGGGGGGCAGATACGCAGTATTTT
clone_size: many; cdr3_length: 13; j_call: TRBJ2-3; v_call: TRBV5-6; d_call: -; cdr3_aa: CASSWARTDTQYF; cdr3_nt: TGTGCCAGCAGCTGGGCCAGAACAGATACGCAGTATTTT
clone_size: -; cdr3_length: 14; j_call: TRBJ1-3; v_call: TRBV5-1; d_call: -; cdr3_aa: CASSGGDRGNTIYF; cdr3_nt: TGCGCCAGCAGCGGGGGGGACCGCGGAAACACCATATATTTT
clone_size: -; cdr3_length: 15; j_call: TRBJ1-4; v_call: TRBV5-6; d_call: -; cdr3_aa: CASSFQTGTLEKLFF; cdr3_nt: TGTGCCAGCAGCTTTCAAACCGGGACACTAGAAAAACTGTTTTTT
clone_size: once; cdr3_length: 14; j_call: TRBJ2-3; v_call: TRBV7-9; d_call: TRBD2; cdr3_aa: CASSPRLASDTQYF; cdr3_nt: TGTGCCAGCAGCCCCCGACTAGCCTCCGATACGCAGTATTTT
clone_size: -; cdr3_length: 13; j_call: TRBJ1-1; v_call: TRBV5-1; d_call: -; cdr3_aa: CASSYGLSGEAFF; cdr3_nt: TGCGCCAGCAGCTACGGACTCTCGGGAGAAGCTTTCTTT
clone_size: -; cdr3_length: 14; j_call: TRBJ2-7; v_call: TRBV13; d_call: -; cdr3_aa: CASSLRGNHYEQYF; cdr3_nt: TGTGCCAGCAGCTTACGTGGCAACCACTACGAGCAGTACTTC
clone_size: -; cdr3_length: 15; j_call: TRBJ2-3; v_call: TRBV7-2; d_call: -; cdr3_aa: CAGSLNGGYGDTQYF; cdr3_nt: TGTGCCGGCAGCTTAAACGGCGGGTATGGCGATACGCAGTATTTT
clone_size: -; cdr3_length: 15; j_call: TRBJ2-7; v_call: TRBV27; d_call: -; cdr3_aa: CASSSTQTFSYEQYF; cdr3_nt: TGTGCCAGCAGTTCGACACAAACCTTCTCCTACGAGCAGTACTTC
clone_size: few; cdr3_length: 15; j_call: TRBJ2-2; v_call: TRBV5-1; d_call: -; cdr3_aa: CASSLAHGAPGELFF; cdr3_nt: TGCGCCAGCAGCTTAGCCCATGGGGCCCCCGGGGAGCTGTTTTTT
clone_size: -; cdr3_length: 15; j_call: TRBJ1-3; v_call: TRBV19; d_call: -; cdr3_aa: CASSVPGLVKKTIYF; cdr3_nt: TGTGCCAGTAGTGTGCCGGGACTCGTTAAAAAAACCATATATTTT
clone_size: -; cdr3_length: 17; j_call: TRBJ2-3; v_call: TRBV15; d_call: TRBD1; cdr3_aa: CATSRDKGTESTDTQYF; cdr3_nt: TGTGCCACCAGCAGAGATAAAGGGACAGAAAGCACAGATACGCAGTATTTT